This paragraph covers one TCR beta chain sequence. Its specificity is unknown. UMI-labeled TRB cDNA libraries were prepared by 5' RACE. TCRdb processed the 5' RACE reads again and assigns one entry to each CDR3 protein, with no DNA. This table lists 45,000 to 60,000 distinct CDR3 sequences. Germline CDR1 and CDR2: SQVTM and ANQGSEA. The CDR3 spans 11 residues. This record comes from a study of CXCR3-negative and CXCR3-positive naive CD8 T cells. Study-level findings and limits: Memory CD8+ T cell repertoires were far less diverse than both naive subsets. Between one naive subset and the other, surface CD5 was comparable, and TCR strength was inferred from TRB CDR3 properties. Naive CXCR3-negative cells resembled naive CXCR3-positive cells in TRBV-TRBJ usage; memory cells differed. The majority of assays used fresh PBMCs, and CXCR3 expression partially decreased after cryopreservation.

This TCR came from a human donor in good health. Some clones in this sample may be carry-over from other donors' samples. Material for sequencing was memory CD8+ T cells from blood. The chain employs TRBV29-1 and TRBJ1-2. The CDR3 loop reads CSDVLNYGYTF.